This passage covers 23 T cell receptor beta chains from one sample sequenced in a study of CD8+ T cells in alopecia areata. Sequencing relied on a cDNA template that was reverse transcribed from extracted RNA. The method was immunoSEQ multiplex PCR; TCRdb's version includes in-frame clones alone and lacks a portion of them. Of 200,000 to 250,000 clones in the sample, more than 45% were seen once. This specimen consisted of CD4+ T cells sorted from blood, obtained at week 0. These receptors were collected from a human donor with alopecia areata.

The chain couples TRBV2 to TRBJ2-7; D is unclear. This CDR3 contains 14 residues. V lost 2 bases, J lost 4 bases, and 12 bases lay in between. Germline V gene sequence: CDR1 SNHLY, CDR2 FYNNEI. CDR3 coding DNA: TGTGCCAGCAGTGAAAGGGCGGCCGCTTACGAGCAGTACTTC. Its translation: CASSERAAAYEQYF.

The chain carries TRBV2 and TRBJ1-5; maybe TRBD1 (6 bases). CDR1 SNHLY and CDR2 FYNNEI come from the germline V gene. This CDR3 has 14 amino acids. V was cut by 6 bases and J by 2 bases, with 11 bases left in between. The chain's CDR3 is CASRPTGGNQPQHF. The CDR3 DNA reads TGTGCCAGCAGGCCGACAGGAGGCAATCAGCCCCAGCATTTT.

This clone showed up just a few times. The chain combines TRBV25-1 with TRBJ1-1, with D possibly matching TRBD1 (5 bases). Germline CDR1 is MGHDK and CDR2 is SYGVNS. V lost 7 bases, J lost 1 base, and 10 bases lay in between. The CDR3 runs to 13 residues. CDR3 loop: CASTRRGNTEAFF. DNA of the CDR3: TGTGCCAGCACACGAAGGGGGAACACTGAAGCTTTCTTT.

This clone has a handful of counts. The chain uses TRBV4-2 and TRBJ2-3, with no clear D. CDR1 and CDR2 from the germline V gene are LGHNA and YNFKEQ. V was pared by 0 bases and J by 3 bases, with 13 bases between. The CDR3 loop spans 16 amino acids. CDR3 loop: CASSQDEKIVTDTQYF. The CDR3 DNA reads TGTGCCAGCAGCCAAGATGAGAAGATAGTTACAGATACGCAGTATTTT.

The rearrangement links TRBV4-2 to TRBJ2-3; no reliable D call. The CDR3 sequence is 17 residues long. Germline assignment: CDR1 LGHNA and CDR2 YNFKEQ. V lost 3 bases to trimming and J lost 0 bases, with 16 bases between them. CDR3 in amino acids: CASSQNDLNYSTDTQYF. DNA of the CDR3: TGTGCCAGCAGCCAGAACGACTTGAATTATAGCACAGATACGCAGTATTTT.

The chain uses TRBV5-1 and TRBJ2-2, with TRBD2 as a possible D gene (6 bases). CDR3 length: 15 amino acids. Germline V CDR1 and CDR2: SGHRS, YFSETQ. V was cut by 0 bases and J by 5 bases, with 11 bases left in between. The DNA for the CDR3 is TGCGCCAGCAGCTTGGCCATGGGGGGAACCGGGGAGCTGTTTTTT. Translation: CASSLAMGGTGELFF.

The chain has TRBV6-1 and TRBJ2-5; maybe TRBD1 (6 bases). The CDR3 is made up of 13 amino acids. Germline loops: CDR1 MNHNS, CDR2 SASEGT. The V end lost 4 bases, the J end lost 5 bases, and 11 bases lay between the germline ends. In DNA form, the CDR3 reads TGTGCCAGCAGTGCTGGGCAGGGGGAGACCCAGTACTTC. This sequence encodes CASSAGQGETQYF.

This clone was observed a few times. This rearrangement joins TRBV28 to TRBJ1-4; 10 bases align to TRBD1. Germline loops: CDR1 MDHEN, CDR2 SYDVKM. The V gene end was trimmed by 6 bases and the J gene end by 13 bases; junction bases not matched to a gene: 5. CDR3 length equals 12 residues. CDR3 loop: CASSTGDRGLFF. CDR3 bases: TGTGCCAGCAGCACTGGGGACAGGGGACTGTTTTTT.

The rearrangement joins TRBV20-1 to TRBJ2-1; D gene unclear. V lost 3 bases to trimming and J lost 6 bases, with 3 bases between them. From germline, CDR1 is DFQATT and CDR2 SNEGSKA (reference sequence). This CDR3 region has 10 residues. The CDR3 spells CSARSNEQFF. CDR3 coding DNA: TGCAGTGCTAGGAGCAATGAGCAGTTCTTC.

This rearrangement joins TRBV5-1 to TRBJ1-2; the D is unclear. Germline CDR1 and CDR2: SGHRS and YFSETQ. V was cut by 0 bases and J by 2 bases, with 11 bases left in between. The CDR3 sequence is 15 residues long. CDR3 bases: TGCGCCAGCAGCTTGGAATATACCTCCAACTATGGCTACACCTTC. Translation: CASSLEYTSNYGYTF.

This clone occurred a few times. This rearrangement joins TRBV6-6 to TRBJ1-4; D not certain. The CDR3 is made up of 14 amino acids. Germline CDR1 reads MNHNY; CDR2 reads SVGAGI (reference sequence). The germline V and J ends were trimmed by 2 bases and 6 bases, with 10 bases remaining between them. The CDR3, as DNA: TGTGCCAGCAGTTACCTCGGATCGGATGAAAAACTGTTTTTT. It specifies CASSYLGSDEKLFF.

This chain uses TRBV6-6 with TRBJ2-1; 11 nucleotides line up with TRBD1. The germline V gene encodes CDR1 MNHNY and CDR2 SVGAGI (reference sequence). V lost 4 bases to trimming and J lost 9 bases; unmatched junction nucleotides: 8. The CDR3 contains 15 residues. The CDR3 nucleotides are TGTGCCAGCAGTTCCAAGGACAGGGGGCGCCCTGAGCAGTTCTTC. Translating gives CASSSKDRGRPEQFF.

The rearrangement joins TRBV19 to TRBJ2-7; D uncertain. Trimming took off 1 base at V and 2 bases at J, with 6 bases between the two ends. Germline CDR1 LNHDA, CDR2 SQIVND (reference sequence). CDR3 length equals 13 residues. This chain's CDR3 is CASSIGPAYEQYF. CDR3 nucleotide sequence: TGTGCCAGTAGTATAGGCCCAGCCTACGAGCAGTACTTC.

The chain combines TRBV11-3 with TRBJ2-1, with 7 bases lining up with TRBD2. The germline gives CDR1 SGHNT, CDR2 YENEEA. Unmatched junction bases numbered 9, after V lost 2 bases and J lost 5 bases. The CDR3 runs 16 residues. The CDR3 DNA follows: TGTGCCAGCAGCTTAAGGGCGGGAGAGCGTAACAATGAGCAGTTCTTC. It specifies CASSLRAGERNNEQFF.

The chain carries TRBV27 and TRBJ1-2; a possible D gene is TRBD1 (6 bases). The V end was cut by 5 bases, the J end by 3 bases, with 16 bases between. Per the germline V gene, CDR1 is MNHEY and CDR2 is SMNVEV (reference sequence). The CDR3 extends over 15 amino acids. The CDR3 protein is CASSRQQGVDYGYTF. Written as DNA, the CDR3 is TGTGCCAGCAGTCGACAACAGGGAGTTGACTATGGCTACACCTTC.

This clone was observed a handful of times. CDR3 residues: CASSVGRLWETQYF. CDR3 nucleotide sequence: TGCGCCAGCAGCGTCGGGAGGCTGTGGGAGACCCAGTACTTC. The chain carries TRBV5-1 and TRBJ2-5; 7 nucleotides match TRBD2. V lost 4 bases and J lost 5; bases outside the gene matches: 8. The germline V gene encodes CDR1 SGHRS and CDR2 YFSETQ. CDR3 size: 14 residues.

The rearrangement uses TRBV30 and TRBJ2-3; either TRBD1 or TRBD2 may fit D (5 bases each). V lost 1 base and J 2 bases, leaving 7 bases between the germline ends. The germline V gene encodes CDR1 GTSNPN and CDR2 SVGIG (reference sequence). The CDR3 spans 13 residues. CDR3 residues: CAWSGGITDTQYF. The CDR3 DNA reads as TGTGCCTGGAGTGGGGGGATCACAGATACGCAGTATTTT.

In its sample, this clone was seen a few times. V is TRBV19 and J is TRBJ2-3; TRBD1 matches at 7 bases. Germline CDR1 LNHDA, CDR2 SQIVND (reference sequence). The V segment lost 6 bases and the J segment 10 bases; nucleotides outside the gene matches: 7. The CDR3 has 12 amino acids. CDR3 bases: TGTGCCAGTAGGCCAGGGGACAGCTCGCAGTATTTT. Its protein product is CASRPGDSSQYF.

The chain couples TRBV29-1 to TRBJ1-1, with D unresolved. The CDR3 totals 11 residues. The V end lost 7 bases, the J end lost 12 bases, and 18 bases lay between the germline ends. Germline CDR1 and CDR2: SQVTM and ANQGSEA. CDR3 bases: TGCAGCGGTGGATACGGCGCGGGAACTTTCTTT. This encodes CSGGYGAGTFF.

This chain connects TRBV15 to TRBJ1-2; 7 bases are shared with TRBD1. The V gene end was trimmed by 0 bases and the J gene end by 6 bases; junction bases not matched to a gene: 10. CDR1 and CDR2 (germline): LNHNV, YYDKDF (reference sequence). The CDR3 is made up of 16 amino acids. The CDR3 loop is CATSRDRQGRRDGYTF. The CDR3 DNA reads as TGTGCCACCAGCAGAGATCGACAGGGTCGACGGGATGGCTACACCTTC.

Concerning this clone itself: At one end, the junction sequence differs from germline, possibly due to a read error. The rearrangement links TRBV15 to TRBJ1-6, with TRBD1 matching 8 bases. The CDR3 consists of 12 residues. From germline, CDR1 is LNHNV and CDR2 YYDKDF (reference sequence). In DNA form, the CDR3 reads TGTGCCACCAGCAGAGATTTCGGGACAGGATACTTT. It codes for CATSRDFGTGYF.

CDR3 coding DNA: TGCAGCGTCGAGAGGAGCTCCTACAATGAGCAGTTCTTC. It is translated as CSVERSSYNEQFF. The rearrangement joins TRBV29-1 to TRBJ2-1; D is unresolved. The CDR3 has 13 amino acids. Trimming left V 6 bases short and J 0 bases short, with 9 bases between. Germline CDR1 SQVTM, CDR2 ANQGSEA.

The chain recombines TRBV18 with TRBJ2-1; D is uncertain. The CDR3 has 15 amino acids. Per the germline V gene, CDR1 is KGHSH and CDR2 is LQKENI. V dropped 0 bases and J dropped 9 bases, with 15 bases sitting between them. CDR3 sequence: CASSPPVLHVGEQFF. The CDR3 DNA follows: TGTGCCAGCTCACCACCGGTACTCCACGTTGGTGAGCAGTTCTTC.